This TCR beta chain was sequenced for a study of Ad26.COV2.S vaccination and SARS-CoV-2 variants. For the study at large: As a participant in COV1001, the donor was in the Ad26.COV2.S trial arm.

The assay was immunoSEQ multiplex PCR, and TCRdb's table has in-frame clones only and misses some. The sample holds around 450,000 clones, 75% to 90% seen once. CDR3 length: 12 amino acids. Germline V lookup: CDR1 SGHRS, CDR2 YFSETQ. V gave up 0 bases and J gave up 6 bases, with 4 bases separating them. Treatment defined: around 19 received Ad26.COV2.S at low or high dose, single or two shots; about 5 received placebo; per-sample allocation not given. After the first vaccine or placebo injection, samples were drawn on day 63. This material consisted of peripheral blood, taken in a trial of Ad26.COV2.S vaccine versus placebo. The sequence derives from a person aged 18-60 years who received the Ad26.COV2.S COVID-19 vaccine or a placebo. V is TRBV5-1 and J is TRBJ2-1; D remains ambiguous. The chain's CDR3 is CASSLGSNEQFF. Here the CDR3 DNA reads TGCGCCAGCAGCTTGGGGAGCAATGAGCAGTTCTTC.